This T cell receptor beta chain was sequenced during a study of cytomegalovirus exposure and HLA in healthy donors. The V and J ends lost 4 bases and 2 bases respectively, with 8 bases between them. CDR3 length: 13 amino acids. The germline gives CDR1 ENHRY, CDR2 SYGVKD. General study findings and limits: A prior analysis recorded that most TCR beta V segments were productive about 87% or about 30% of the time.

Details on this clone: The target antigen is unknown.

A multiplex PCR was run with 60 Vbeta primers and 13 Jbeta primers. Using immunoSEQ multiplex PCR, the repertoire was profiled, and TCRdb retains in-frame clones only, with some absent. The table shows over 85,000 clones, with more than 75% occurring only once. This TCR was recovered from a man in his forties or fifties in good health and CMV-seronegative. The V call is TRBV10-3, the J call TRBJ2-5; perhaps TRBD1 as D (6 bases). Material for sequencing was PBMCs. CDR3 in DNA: TGTGCCATCAGTGTGACAGGACAAGAGACCCAGTACTTC. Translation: CAISVTGQETQYF.